Listed below are T cell receptor beta chains from one sample, sequenced in a study of cytomegalovirus exposure and HLA in healthy donors. Measured with immunoSEQ multiplex PCR; TCRdb has only the in-frame clones, and not every one. The profile shows some 80,000 clones, around 73% of them singletons. Sequenced sample: PBMCs. These receptors came from a man between 45 and 60 years old in good health and CMV-seronegative. Both conserved end residues are part of each CDR3. Fields, in order: J gene, CDR3 length, clone size, V gene, D gene, CDR3 protein, CDR3 DNA. D genes are given only for firm matches. Expanded clones get a size class; other rows say once, few or many, or leave the size out.

TRBJ1-4	15	-	TRBV7-8	-	CASSLRDTYSEKLFF	TGTGCCAGCAGCCTCCGGGACACCTATAGTGAAAAACTGTTTTTT
TRBJ2-1	14	few	TRBV29-1	TRBD2	CSDITSGGAMEQFF	TGCAGCGATATCACTAGCGGGGGGGCAATGGAGCAGTTCTTC
TRBJ2-3	15	few	TRBV30	-	CAWSALARDTDTQYF	TGTGCCTGGAGTGCCCTAGCCAGAGACACAGATACGCAGTATTTT
TRBJ2-7	11	once	TRBV20-1	TRBD2	CSANAGDEQYF	TGCAGTGCCAATGCGGGGGACGAGCAGTACTTC
TRBJ1-5	13	-	TRBV18	-	CASSRGINQPQHF	TGTGCCAGCTCACGGGGCATTAATCAGCCCCAGCATTTT
TRBJ2-1	13	-	TRBV11-3	-	CASSSGSYNEQFF	TGTGCCAGCAGCTCCGGTTCCTACAATGAGCAGTTCTTC
TRBJ1-6	12	-	TRBV7-9	-	CASSLGRSPLHF	TGTGCCAGCAGCTTGGGCCGTTCTCCCCTCCACTTT
TRBJ1-2	13	-	TRBV10-3	-	CAISGGNFVGYTF	TGTGCCATCAGTGGCGGGAATTTCGTTGGCTACACCTTC
TRBJ1-1	13	-	TRBV7-9	-	CSSSIDMNTEAFF	TGTTCCAGCAGCATTGACATGAACACTGAAGCTTTCTTT
TRBJ2-1	15	-	TRBV5-1	TRBD1	CASSLGTAGASEQFF	TGCGCCAGCAGCCTCGGGACAGCAGGGGCCAGCGAGCAGTTCTTC
TRBJ1-2	13	-	TRBV15	-	CATSRDRNYGYTF	TGTGCCACCAGCAGAGATCGGAACTATGGCTACACCTTC
TRBJ1-5	16	-	TRBV6-5	-	CASSYKPPAQNQPQHF	TGTGCCAGCAGTTACAAGCCGCCCGCCCAAAATCAGCCCCAGCATTTT
TRBJ1-6	18	-	TRBV28	TRBD1	CASSSPTGTVKGNSPLHF	TGTGCCAGCAGCTCCCCAACCGGGACAGTCAAGGGCAATTCACCCCTCCACTTT
TRBJ2-1	13	-	TRBV10-3	TRBD1	CANDRGSYNEQFF	TGTGCCAACGACAGGGGGTCCTACAATGAGCAGTTCTTC
TRBJ2-1	14	-	TRBV7-2	-	CASRTIRENNEQFF	TGTGCCAGCAGAACGATTCGAGAAAACAATGAGCAGTTCTTC
TRBJ2-5	13	-	TRBV10-3	TRBD1	CAIKAGQGETQYF	TGTGCCATCAAGGCGGGACAGGGAGAGACCCAGTACTTC
TRBJ2-3	12	few	TRBV15	-	CATSRDQDTQYF	TGTGCCACCAGCAGAGATCAGGATACGCAGTATTTT
TRBJ2-3	14	-	TRBV6-1	-	CASSEGAGVDTQYF	TGTGCCAGCAGTGAAGGGGCAGGGGTCGATACGCAGTATTTT
TRBJ1-1	15	few	TRBV19	-	CASSFEGILTTEAFF	TGTGCCAGTAGTTTCGAGGGTATTCTGACCACTGAAGCTTTCTTT
TRBJ1-2	15	-	TRBV19	TRBD1	CASSLGTGLFHGYTF	TGTGCCAGTAGTTTAGGGACAGGTCTTTTTCATGGCTACACCTTC
TRBJ2-7	14	-	TRBV7-2	-	CASSPPGSSYEQYF	TGTGCCAGCAGCCCCCCGGGGTCCTCCTACGAGCAGTACTTC
TRBJ2-7	14	-	TRBV9	-	CASSGHGSSYEQYF	TGTGCCAGCAGCGGACACGGTAGCTCCTACGAGCAGTACTTC
TRBJ1-2	13	-	TRBV30	-	CAWRATVSYGYTF	TGTGCCTGGAGGGCTACAGTTTCCTATGGCTACACCTTC
TRBJ2-2	16	-	TRBV9	-	CASSVDASRQTGELFF	TGTGCCAGCAGCGTAGACGCGAGTAGACAGACCGGGGAGCTGTTTTTT
TRBJ2-1	16	-	TRBV6-6	-	CASSYSQGTSYNEQFF	TGTGCCAGCAGTTACTCGCAAGGGACTTCCTACAATGAGCAGTTCTTC
TRBJ2-7	13	-	TRBV27	-	CASSSFLGSEQYF	TGTGCCAGCAGCTCCTTCCTGGGCTCCGAGCAGTACTTC
TRBJ1-1	13	-	TRBV19	-	CASSKASRTEAFF	TGTGCCAGTAGTAAGGCCTCGCGGACTGAAGCTTTCTTT
TRBJ1-5	14	-	TRBV5-7	-	CASSLSDSNQPQHF	TGTGCCAGCAGCTTGTCAGATAGCAATCAGCCCCAGCATTTT
TRBJ2-7	13	few	TRBV6-5	-	CASTMGGYGEQYF	TGTGCCAGCACCATGGGCGGGTACGGGGAGCAGTACTTC
TRBJ2-1	15	-	TRBV5-1	TRBD1	CASSPEGGRYNEQFF	TGCGCCAGCAGCCCCGAAGGGGGCCGTTACAATGAGCAGTTCTTC
TRBJ1-2	15	-	TRBV4-2	TRBD1	CASSQGDRPTYGYTF	TGTGCCAGCAGCCAAGGGGACAGGCCTACCTATGGCTACACCTTC
TRBJ2-1	15	-	TRBV5-4	TRBD2	CASSLGSGGPYEQFF	TGTGCCAGCAGCTTGGGTAGCGGGGGCCCTTATGAGCAGTTCTTC
TRBJ2-7	11	-	TRBV6-1	-	CASSSIYEQYF	TGTGCCAGCAGTTCCATTTACGAGCAGTACTTC
TRBJ1-2	13	-	TRBV6-4	-	CASSDGRAAGYTF	TGTGCCAGCAGTGACGGGAGGGCAGCCGGCTACACCTTC
TRBJ1-1	13	-	TRBV2	-	CASQWGENTEAFF	TGTGCCAGCCAATGGGGCGAGAACACTGAAGCTTTCTTT
TRBJ2-2	15	-	TRBV6-5	TRBD1	CATKRGGEGTGELFF	TGTGCCACTAAGAGAGGGGGCGAGGGCACCGGGGAGCTGTTTTTT
TRBJ2-1	15	-	TRBV7-7	TRBD2	CASTMGRGAGEEQFF	TGTGCTAGCACTATGGGGCGGGGGGCCGGAGAAGAGCAGTTCTTC
TRBJ2-5	15	-	TRBV9	-	CASSATSGVQETQYF	TGTGCCAGCAGCGCAACCTCGGGGGTCCAAGAGACCCAGTACTTC
TRBJ1-2	14	-	TRBV6-5	-	CASSYSKGSGGYTF	TGTGCCAGCAGTTACTCGAAAGGGTCAGGGGGCTACACCTTC
TRBJ1-3	17	-	TRBV5-1	-	CASSLWGGLFSGNTIYF	TGCGCCAGCAGCTTGTGGGGCGGCCTTTTCTCTGGAAACACCATATATTTT
TRBJ1-4	13	few	TRBV28	TRBD1	CASRDRGREKLFF	TGTGCCTCCCGGGACAGGGGGCGCGAAAAACTGTTTTTT
TRBJ1-6	14	-	TRBV6-5	TRBD1	CASSSDRGHSPLHF	TGTGCCAGCAGCTCCGACAGGGGTCATTCACCCCTCCACTTT
TRBJ2-5	14	-	TRBV5-1	-	CASSLVGLQETQYF	TGCGCCAGCAGCTTGGTTGGCCTGCAGGAGACCCAGTACTTC
TRBJ2-2	14	once	TRBV6-1	TRBD1	CASTVDRSIGELFF	TGTGCCAGCACCGTGGACAGGTCGATCGGGGAGCTGTTTTTT
TRBJ1-5	15	-	TRBV18	-	CASSPDPGRNQPQHF	TGTGCCAGCTCACCTGATCCAGGGAGGAATCAGCCCCAGCATTTT
TRBJ1-4	14	-	TRBV18	-	CASSPTTVYEKLFF	TGTGCCAGCTCACCCACCACTGTTTATGAAAAACTGTTTTTT
TRBJ1-5	12	-	TRBV7-2	-	CASSQMNQPQHF	TGTGCCAGCAGCCAAATGAATCAGCCCCAGCATTTT
TRBJ2-7	15	once	TRBV2	TRBD2	CASSEERGGRYEQYF	TGTGCCAGCAGTGAAGAGCGGGGGGGCCGCTACGAGCAGTACTTC
TRBJ1-1	14	-	TRBV19	-	CASSPSGFGTEAFF	TGTGCCAGTAGCCCCTCTGGGTTCGGGACTGAAGCTTTCTTT